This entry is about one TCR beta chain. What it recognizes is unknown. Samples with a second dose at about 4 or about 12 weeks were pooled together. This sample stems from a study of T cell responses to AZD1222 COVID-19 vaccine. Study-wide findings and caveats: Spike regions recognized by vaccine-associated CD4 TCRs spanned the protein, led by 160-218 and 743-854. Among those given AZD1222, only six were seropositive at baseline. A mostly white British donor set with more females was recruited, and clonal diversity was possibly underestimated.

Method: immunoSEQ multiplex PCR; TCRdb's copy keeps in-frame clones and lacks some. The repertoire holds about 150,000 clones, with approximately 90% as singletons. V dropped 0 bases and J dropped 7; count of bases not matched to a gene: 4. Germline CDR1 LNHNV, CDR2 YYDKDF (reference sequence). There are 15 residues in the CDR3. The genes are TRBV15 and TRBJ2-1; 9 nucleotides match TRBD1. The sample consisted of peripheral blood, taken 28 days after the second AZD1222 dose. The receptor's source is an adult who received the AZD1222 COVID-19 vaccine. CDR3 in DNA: TGTGCCACCAGCAGAGATGGGACAGGGTGGAATGAGCAGTTCTTC. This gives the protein CATSRDGTGWNEQFF.